Each of the 29 T cell receptor beta chains below was sequenced from the same sample in a study of vaccination effects on CD4 cells after COVID-19. Sequenced by immunoSEQ multiplex PCR; TCRdb stores in-frame clones only, minus some. The data show about 69,000 clones, with roughly 76% seen just once and approximately 0.95% held by the top ten. These receptors are not linked to any known antigen. Sequencing in the ViraFEST assay came after antigen-specific CD4+ T cells had been expanded with viral peptide pools, which were used to stimulate PBMC. When around nine days of culture had elapsed, CD4+ T cells were isolated. All study participants received two doses of BNT162b2 or mRNA-1273 vaccine. This specimen was CD4+ T cells from PBMCs cultured with HCoV-OC43 spike peptides, taken after COVID-19 vaccination. Documented subset: HCoV-OC43 spike overlapping peptide pool stimulation. The source of these receptors is a human donor who received a COVID-19 vaccine.

The chain combines TRBV7-2 with TRBJ1-6; possible D gene TRBD1, 5 bases. This CDR3 has 17 amino acids. Per germline, CDR1 SGHTA and CDR2 FQGNSA. Trimming removed 5 bases at V and 0 bases at J, with 14 bases between. CDR3 sequence (DNA): TGTGCCAGCAGCCCACGGGGCGGGAGCTCCTATAATTCACCCCTCCACTTT. Translation gives CASSPRGGSSYNSPLHF.

The sample holds a few counts of this clone. This chain's CDR3 is CASRGQINQPQHF. The CDR3 bases are TGTGCCAGCAGGGGACAAATCAATCAGCCCCAGCATTTT. This chain connects TRBV2 to TRBJ1-5, with D possibly matching TRBD1 (6 bases). The length of the CDR3 is 13 residues. Germline CDR1 reads SNHLY; CDR2 reads FYNNEI. The V gene lost 6 bases and the J gene lost 3 bases, with 9 bases spanning the gap.

The chain recombines TRBV9 with TRBJ1-5; D uncertain. The germline V gene encodes CDR1 SGDLS and CDR2 YYNGEE. This CDR3 is 13 amino acids long. V lost 0 bases and J 4 bases, leaving 5 bases between the germline ends. The CDR3 is CASSVDINQPQHF. CDR3 DNA sequence: TGTGCCAGCAGCGTAGACATAAATCAGCCCCAGCATTTT.

This clone was seen a few times. The J gene is TRBJ1-2, the V gene TRBV7-9; 10 nucleotides line up with TRBD1. J lost 7 bases, V lost 1 base, and 3 bases had no gene match. The germline gives CDR1 SEHNR, CDR2 FQNEAQ (reference sequence). The CDR3 is 14 amino acids. CDR3 DNA sequence: TGTGCCAGCAGCTTAGGACAGGGGGCAGGTGGCTACACCTTC. Protein: CASSLGQGAGGYTF.

This chain uses TRBV12-5 with TRBJ2-2; D is unresolved. Trimming took off 4 bases at V and 5 bases at J, with 14 bases between the two ends. Germline V gives CDR1 LGHNT, CDR2 FRNRAP. This CDR3 region has 15 residues. This chain's CDR3 is CASGSQLGGTGELFF. The CDR3 DNA reads as TGTGCTAGTGGTTCCCAGCTTGGCGGTACCGGGGAGCTGTTTTTT.

V is TRBV5-1 and J is TRBJ2-7, with 8 bases identical to TRBD1. The CDR3 has 15 amino acids. CDR1 is SGHRS, CDR2 YFSETQ, per germline. CDR3 coding DNA: TGCGCCAGCAGCCAGACGGCAGGGGGCTCCCACGAGCAGTACGTC. This translates into CASSQTAGGSHEQYV.

This clone was seen a single time. This chain links TRBV5-1 with TRBJ1-3, with D unresolved. Per germline, CDR1 SGHRS and CDR2 YFSETQ. The CDR3 length is 14 residues. The V end was cut by 1 base, the J end by 4 bases, with 9 bases between. The CDR3 sequence is CASSLYQPGNTIYF. CDR3 DNA sequence: TGCGCCAGCAGCTTGTATCAGCCAGGAAACACCATATATTTT.

The V and J genes are TRBV28 and TRBJ1-5, with no clear D. The CDR3 length is 12 residues. Germline V lookup: CDR1 MDHEN, CDR2 SYDVKM. The V end was cut by 2 bases, the J end by 7 bases, with 6 bases between. CDR3 protein: CASSLTGQPQHF. CDR3 in DNA: TGTGCCAGCAGTTTAACCGGCCAGCCCCAGCATTTT.

The chain couples TRBV19 to TRBJ2-5; 7 bases line up with TRBD2. CDR3 length equals 13 residues. V was pared by 5 bases and J by 5 bases, with 5 bases of the junction left unmatched. The germline gives CDR1 LNHDA, CDR2 SQIVND (reference sequence). The CDR3 region has the DNA TGTGCCAGTAGTGCGGGGGATGTGGAGACCCAGTACTTC. Residues: CASSAGDVETQYF.

The chain carries TRBV5-8 and TRBJ1-2, with 8 bases identical to TRBD1. Germline-derived CDR1 and CDR2 are SGHTS and YDEGEE. The J segment lost 5 bases and the V segment lost 4 bases, leaving 13 bases of the junction unmatched. This CDR3 spans 16 amino acids. CDR3 DNA: TGTGCCAGCAGCCCACGGGTAGGACAGGGACTTTATGGCTACACCTTC. It yields the protein CASSPRVGQGLYGYTF.

The V gene is TRBV28, the J gene TRBJ1-2; D gene ambiguous. Trimming took off 10 bases at V and 2 bases at J, with 14 bases between the two ends. This CDR3 spans 13 amino acids. The germline CDR1 and CDR2 sequences are MDHEN and SYDVKM. The CDR3 sequence: CAITSGRNYGYTF. The CDR3 DNA sequence: TGTGCCATCACGTCGGGGAGGAACTATGGCTACACCTTC.

This sequence joins TRBV12-3 or TRBV12-4 and TRBJ1-1; D is undetermined. The CDR3 is made up of 13 amino acids. V was clipped by 4 bases and J by 4 bases, with 10 bases between them. The CDR3 region is CASSYGGSTEAFF. The CDR3 region has the DNA TGTGCCAGCAGTTACGGTGGGAGCACTGAAGCTTTCTTT.

This clone appeared a single time. The chain is built from TRBV7-9 and TRBJ1-4, with D perhaps TRBD1 (5 bases). This CDR3 is built from 16 residues. From germline, CDR1 is SEHNR and CDR2 FQNEAQ (reference sequence). Trimming stripped 5 bases from V and 0 bases from J, with 13 bases between. Here the CDR3 DNA reads TGTGCCAGCAGCGCAACCCGGGGGGCAACTAATGAAAAACTGTTTTTT. Protein sequence: CASSATRGATNEKLFF. The full variable domain, in which reference TRBV7-9 and TRBJ1-4 provide the parts outside the CDR3, is DTGVSQNPRHKITKRGQNVTFRCDPISEHNRLYWYRQTLGQGPEFLTYFQNEAQLEKSRLLSDRFSAERPKGSFSTLEIQRTEQGDSAMYLCASSATRGATNEKLFFGSGTQLSVL.

V gene TRBV6-5 combines with J gene TRBJ1-3; D not certain. This CDR3 is 13 amino acids long. Germline CDR1 MNHEY, CDR2 SVGAGI. With 8 bases removed from V and 1 base from J, the gap between germline ends came to 9 bases. The CDR3 DNA sequence: TGTGCCAGCTTGCGGGGATCTGGAAACACCATATATTTT. Translating gives CASLRGSGNTIYF.

The chain couples TRBV12-5 to TRBJ2-5; 9 bases fit TRBD1. The CDR3 totals 15 residues. Per germline, CDR1 LGHNT and CDR2 FRNRAP. The V gene end was trimmed by 6 bases and the J gene end by 5 bases; junction bases not matched to a gene: 10. In DNA form, the CDR3 reads TGTGCTAGTGGGCCGGGACAGGGTTTTAGGGAGACCCAGTACTTC. It specifies CASGPGQGFRETQYF.

The gene calls are TRBV27 and TRBJ2-5, with 7 nucleotides matching TRBD2. The germline gives CDR1 MNHEY, CDR2 SMNVEV (reference sequence). The J segment lost 0 bases and the V segment lost 10 bases, leaving 23 bases of the junction unmatched. The CDR3 extends over 19 amino acids. CDR3 nucleotides: TGTGCCACCCACACTGGGAGGGGCGCATTCCTCTCAGACCAAGAGACCCAGTACTTC. It encodes CATHTGRGAFLSDQETQYF.

The chain links TRBV5-1 to TRBJ2-4, with D tentatively TRBD1 or TRBD2 (5 bases each). Germline lookup yields CDR1 SGHRS and CDR2 YFSETQ. V was shortened by 4 bases and J by 1 base, with 15 bases between the two germline ends. The CDR3 loop spans 16 amino acids. CDR3 region: CASSRGDGGAKNIQYF. Here the CDR3 DNA reads TGCGCCAGCAGCCGAGGGGACGGCGGGGCCAAAAACATTCAGTACTTC.

The V call is TRBV5-1, the J call TRBJ2-1, with D uncertain. Trimming took 5 bases from V and 0 from J, leaving 9 bases between them. Germline CDR1 SGHRS, CDR2 YFSETQ. The CDR3 has 14 residues. CDR3 protein: CASSVESSYNEQFF. In DNA, the CDR3 is TGCGCCAGCAGTGTAGAAAGCTCCTACAATGAGCAGTTCTTC.

The chain recombines TRBV3-1 (or the pseudogene TRBV3-2) with TRBJ1-2; the match to TRBD1 covers 8 bases. V gave up 1 base and J gave up 5 bases; unmatched junction bases: 12. Germline V gene lookup returns CDR1 LGHDT and CDR2 YNNKEL (reference sequence). The CDR3 has 17 amino acids. CDR3 residues: CASSQASGTGYYYGYTF. In nucleotides, the CDR3 is TGTGCCAGCAGCCAAGCAAGCGGGACAGGTTACTATTATGGCTACACCTTC.

The rearrangement links TRBV11-1 to TRBJ2-5; D is unresolved. Germline CDR1 and CDR2: SGHAT and FQDESV (reference sequence). There are 13 residues in the CDR3. V shed 2 bases and J shed 7 bases, with 11 bases lying between them. CDR3 in amino acids: CASSLFIAGTQYF. The CDR3, as DNA: TGTGCCAGCAGCTTATTTATAGCAGGGACCCAGTACTTC.

The chain recombines TRBV4-3 with TRBJ1-2, with unresolved D. The V end was cut by 0 bases, the J end by 3 bases, with 14 bases between. Germline CDR1 and CDR2: LGHNA and YSLEER. This CDR3 spans 16 amino acids. The CDR3 DNA reads as TGCGCCAGCAGCCAAGAAATTAGGACTTACTACTATGGCTACACCTTC. As protein: CASSQEIRTYYYGYTF.

The genes are TRBV11-2 and TRBJ1-5; D not resolved. Germline CDR1 and CDR2: SGHAT and FQNNGV. Trimming removed 2 bases from V and 7 bases from J, with 12 bases in between. The CDR3 spans 14 residues. This chain's CDR3 is CASSLSDEQQPQHF. In DNA, the CDR3 is TGTGCCAGCAGCTTATCGGATGAGCAACAGCCCCAGCATTTT.

This chain connects TRBV18 to TRBJ1-2; no clear D gene. The CDR3 runs to 13 residues. Germline V lookup: CDR1 KGHSH, CDR2 LQKENI. V was clipped by 4 bases and J by 3 bases, with 9 bases between them. CDR3: CASSQSTYYGYTF. The CDR3 DNA sequence: TGTGCCAGCTCACAAAGCACATACTATGGCTACACCTTC.

This chain uses TRBV3-1 (or the pseudogene TRBV3-2) with TRBJ2-5, with D unresolved. V shed 2 bases and J shed 8 bases, with 9 bases lying between them. CDR1 and CDR2 (germline): LGHDT, YNNKEL (reference sequence). CDR3 length equals 12 residues. The CDR3: CASSQPLLTQYF. The CDR3 DNA follows: TGTGCCAGCAGCCAACCCCTACTAACCCAGTACTTC.

The gene calls are TRBV2 and TRBJ2-5, with 8 bases lining up with TRBD1. Unmatched junction bases numbered 4, after V lost 6 bases and J lost 4 bases. This CDR3 contains 13 residues. The germline V gene encodes CDR1 SNHLY and CDR2 FYNNEI. CDR3 nucleotides: TGTGCCAGCAGCCCAGGGACAGGAGAGACCCAGTACTTC. Its translation is CASSPGTGETQYF.

This chain links TRBV5-8 with TRBJ2-1, with 13 positions matching TRBD2. This CDR3 comprises 18 residues. Per germline, CDR1 SGHTS and CDR2 YDEGEE. V dropped 7 bases and J dropped 7; count of bases not matched to a gene: 17. CDR3 nucleotide sequence: TGTGCCAGCCCGGAACTACTAGCGGGGGGGCTCAGTGGGAATGAGCAGTTCTTC. Its translation is CASPELLAGGLSGNEQFF.

The gene calls are TRBV5-1 and TRBJ1-4; no clear D. This CDR3 spans 14 amino acids. The V gene lost 3 bases and the J gene lost 4 bases, with 10 bases spanning the gap. The V gene's germline CDR1 is SGHRS and CDR2 YFSETQ. The CDR3 region is CASSSGRSNEKLFF. The CDR3 nucleotides are TGCGCCAGCAGCTCCGGACGGAGTAATGAAAAACTGTTTTTT.

The chain recombines TRBV5-1 with TRBJ1-5; D perhaps matches TRBD1 (5 bases). The CDR3 consists of 13 residues. Germline CDR1 reads SGHRS; CDR2 reads YFSETQ. The V end was cut by 4 bases, the J end by 7 bases, with 12 bases between. Written as DNA, the CDR3 is TGCGCCAGCAGCCCGGGAGGGGACCAGCCCCAGCATTTT. It is translated as CASSPGGDQPQHF.

The rearrangement uses TRBV11-2 and TRBJ1-2, with unresolved D. Trimming shortened V by 4 bases and J by 1 base, and 16 bases separated the two germline ends. CDR3 length: 16 residues. Germline V gene sequence: CDR1 SGHAT, CDR2 FQNNGV. CDR3 residues: CASSSAVEEINYGYTF. The DNA of the CDR3 is TGTGCCAGCAGCTCCGCCGTGGAGGAGATTAACTATGGCTACACCTTC.